The present entry profiles one T cell receptor (beta chain) with its context. These data originate in a study of control samples from healthy donors and cancer patients. Using immunoSEQ multiplex PCR, the repertoire was profiled, and TCRdb retains in-frame clones only, with some absent. The data hold more than 110,000 clones, with more than 90% observed a single time. Germline CDR1 SGHNT, CDR2 YYREEE (reference sequence). This CDR3 is 14 amino acids long. V lost 2 bases to trimming and J lost 5 bases, with 13 bases between them. The sequence came from a man aged 25-45 years in good health. Input material: blood. The chain has TRBV5-4 and TRBJ1-1, with D maybe TRBD1 (6 bases). The CDR3 is CASSFQGIGTEAFF. The CDR3 region has the DNA TGTGCCAGCAGCTTCCAGGGGATAGGAACTGAAGCTTTCTTT.